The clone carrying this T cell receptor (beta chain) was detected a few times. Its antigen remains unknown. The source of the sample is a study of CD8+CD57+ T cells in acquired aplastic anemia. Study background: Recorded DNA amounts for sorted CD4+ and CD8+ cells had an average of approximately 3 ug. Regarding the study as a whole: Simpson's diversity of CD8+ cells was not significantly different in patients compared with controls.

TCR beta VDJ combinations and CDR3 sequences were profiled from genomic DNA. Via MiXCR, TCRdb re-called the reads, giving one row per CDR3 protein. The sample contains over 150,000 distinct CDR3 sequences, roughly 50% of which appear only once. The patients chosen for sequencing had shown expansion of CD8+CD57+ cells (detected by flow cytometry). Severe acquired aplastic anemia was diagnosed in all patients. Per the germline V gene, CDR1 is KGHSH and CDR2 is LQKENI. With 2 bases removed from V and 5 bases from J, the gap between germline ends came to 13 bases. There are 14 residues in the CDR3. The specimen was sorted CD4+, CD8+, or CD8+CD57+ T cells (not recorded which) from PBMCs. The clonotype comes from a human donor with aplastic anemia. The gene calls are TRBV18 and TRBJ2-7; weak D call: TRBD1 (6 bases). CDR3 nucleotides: TGTGCCAGCTCACCAGGTCTGGGGGCGGACGAGCAGTACTTC. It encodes CASSPGLGADEQYF. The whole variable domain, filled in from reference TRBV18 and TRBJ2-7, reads NAGVMQNPRHLVRRRGQEARLRCSPMKGHSHVYWYRQLPEEGLKFMVYLQKENIIDESGMPKERFSAEFPKEGPSILRIQQVVRGDSAAYFCASSPGLGADEQYFGPGTRLTVT.